The 25 T cell receptor beta chains in this list originate from one sample, sequenced in a study of blood T cells in healthy people across ages. Combining a sample-barcoded 5' primer with a J-beta primer mix, a second PCR ran for roughly 7 to 11 cycles. TCRdb called the 5' RACE reads again in MiXCR, with one record for every CDR3 protein. The sample yields about 640,000 distinct CDR3 sequences, 58% seen once. Sequencing input: blood. The receptors here all came from a man between 60 and 70 years old in good health.

This clonotype was seen a few times. J is TRBJ2-7 and V is TRBV25-1; either TRBD1 or TRBD2 may fit D (5 bases each). The CDR3 spans 14 residues. Trimming shortened V by 1 base and J by 3 bases, and 10 bases separated the two germline ends. From germline, CDR1 is MGHDK and CDR2 SYGVNS. The CDR3 loop reads CASSESRDHYEQYF. The CDR3 DNA reads as TGTGCCAGCAGTGAATCCCGGGACCACTACGAGCAGTACTTC.

In this sample, this clonotype turned up a few times. This chain links TRBV2 with TRBJ2-6; weak D call: TRBD1 (6 bases). Germline CDR1 SNHLY, CDR2 FYNNEI. V lost 10 bases and J 3 bases, leaving 10 bases between the germline ends. The CDR3 has 13 amino acids. The CDR3 protein is CANQGYGANVLTF. CDR3 coding DNA: TGTGCCAACCAGGGGTATGGGGCCAACGTCCTGACTTTC.

This clonotype was picked up many times. The V gene is TRBV29-1, the J gene TRBJ2-1; 9 bases fit TRBD1. The CDR3 length is 12 residues. The junction had 5 bases not matched to a gene; V was cut back by 7 bases and J by 7 bases. Germline V lookup: CDR1 SQVTM, CDR2 ANQGSEA. CDR3 sequence reads: CSARTGVNEQFF. DNA for the CDR3: TGCAGCGCCCGGACAGGGGTGAATGAGCAGTTCTTC.

The chain employs TRBV29-1 and TRBJ2-3; TRBD1 matches at 8 bases. The V and J ends lost 1 base and 2 bases, in that order; junction bases with no gene match: 17. Germline CDR1 SQVTM, CDR2 ANQGSEA. The CDR3 totals 19 residues. The CDR3 region is CSVEAWPGQDRGLTDTQYF. The CDR3 DNA sequence: TGCAGCGTTGAAGCCTGGCCGGGACAGGACCGGGGGCTCACAGATACGCAGTATTTT.

The CDR3 region is CASSLYSGFDEQYF. For the CDR3, the DNA is TGTGCCAGCAGCTTGTATTCTGGGTTTGACGAGCAGTACTTC. The chain couples TRBV7-9 to TRBJ2-5; D not certain. The J call may be in error: the DNA end matches TRBJ2-7 better. This CDR3 has 14 residues. CDR1 is SEHNR, CDR2 FQNEAQ, per germline (reference sequence).

This chain joins TRBV6-1 and TRBJ2-2; no firm D call. Germline V gene sequence: CDR1 MNHNS, CDR2 SASEGT. The CDR3 length is 13 residues. Trimming removed 1 base from V and 7 bases from J, with 7 bases in between. The CDR3 nucleotides read TGTGCCAGCAGTGAAGGTCGTTACGGGGAGCTGTTTTTT. Translating it yields CASSEGRYGELFF.

This clonotype appeared once. This sequence joins TRBV5-1 and TRBJ2-2; D is possibly TRBD1 (6 bases). This CDR3 has 15 amino acids. Germline CDR1 is SGHRS and CDR2 is YFSETQ. With 0 bases removed from V and 2 bases from J, the gap between germline ends came to 8 bases. This CDR3 is CASSLAGDNTGELFF. CDR3 nucleotide sequence: TGCGCCAGCAGCTTGGCAGGGGATAACACCGGGGAGCTGTTTTTT.

CDR3 loop: CASSLWAGLQETQYF. In DNA, the CDR3 is TGTGCCAGCAGTTTATGGGCGGGGTTACAAGAGACCCAGTACTTC. The rearrangement joins TRBV7-9 to TRBJ2-5, with a weak D call TRBD2 (6 bases). CDR1 SEHNR and CDR2 FQNEAQ come from the germline V gene (reference sequence). V was pared by 6 bases and J by 2 bases, with 16 bases between. CDR3 length: 15 amino acids.

This clonotype was found once. At one end the junction does not follow the germline gene, possibly because of a read error. The rearrangement links TRBV7-9 to TRBJ2-7; maybe TRBD1 (7 bases). Germline-derived CDR1 and CDR2 are SEHNR and FQNEAQ (reference sequence). This CDR3 is 15 amino acids long. As DNA, the CDR3 is TGTGCCAGCAGCTTAGGGCAGGGGGGTCCCTACGGGCAGTACTTC. Protein product: CASSLGQGGPYGQYF.

The chain links TRBV21-1 to TRBJ2-7. TRBV21-1 is designated a pseudogene. The CDR3 consists of 15 residues. The CDR3 DNA sequence: TGTGCCAGCAGCAAAGTGCACAGAACCTTGAGGGAGCAGTACTTC. Amino acids: CASSKVHRTLREQYF.

This chain joins TRBV20-1 and TRBJ2-3; D gene uncertain. Germline CDR1 reads DFQATT; CDR2 reads SNEGSKA (reference sequence). The CDR3 runs to 13 residues. V lost 7 bases to trimming and J lost 2 bases, with 13 bases between them. Here the CDR3 reads CSVIPTVTDTQYF. The CDR3 nucleotides read TGCAGTGTAATCCCTACCGTCACAGATACGCAGTATTTT.

Notes on this clonotype: Being one base from a much bigger clone, this may be a read error. The V call is TRBV20-1, the J call TRBJ2-1; D gene unclear. The CDR3 totals 14 residues. CDR1 DFQATT and CDR2 SNEGSKA come from the germline V gene (reference sequence). CDR3 residues: CSASFRPRGNGQFF. CDR3 sequence (DNA): TGCAGTGCTAGCTTCCGACCCCGTGGCAATGGGCAGTTCTTC.

CDR3 sequence: CASSLLAGTGYNTEAFF. Written as DNA, the CDR3 is TGCGCCAGCAGCTTACTAGCCGGGACAGGTTATAACACTGAAGCTTTCTTT. The J gene is TRBJ1-1, the V gene TRBV4-1; 8 nucleotides align to TRBD1. The trim removed 5 bases at V and 2 bases at J, leaving 13 bases unmatched. The germline V gene encodes CDR1 MGHRA and CDR2 YSYEKL. CDR3 size: 17 residues.

This clonotype was counted between two and nine times. This rearrangement joins TRBV28 to TRBJ2-1, with TRBD2 matching over 8 bases. CDR3 length: 18 residues. Trimming cost V 5 bases and J 3 bases; bases outside gene matches: 15. The germline CDR1 and CDR2 sequences are MDHEN and SYDVKM. CDR3 nucleotides: TGTGCCAGCAGTCTATCCTCCCTGGTGAGCGGGGGCTACAATGAGCAGTTCTTC. It specifies CASSLSSLVSGGYNEQFF.

Comment on this clonotype: One end of the junction fails to match germline, which may point to a read error. The chain joins TRBV18 to TRBJ2-1; D gene uncertain. Germline values: CDR1 KGHSH, CDR2 LQKENI. CDR3 length equals 12 residues. CDR3 amino acids: CASAPPLNEQFF. In nucleotides, the CDR3 is TGTGCCAGCGCACCACCCCTCAATGAGCAGTTCTTC.

This chain links TRBV7-9 with TRBJ2-6; D gene unclear. The CDR3 length is 13 residues. V was trimmed by 7 bases and J by 0 bases, leaving 4 bases between them. Per the germline V gene, CDR1 is SEHNR and CDR2 is FQNEAQ (reference sequence). CDR3: CASKSSGANVLTF. DNA for the CDR3: TGTGCCAGCAAAAGCTCTGGGGCCAACGTCCTGACTTTC.

The chain combines TRBV5-1 with TRBJ2-5, with D tentatively TRBD1 or TRBD2 (5 bases each). V gave up 0 bases and J gave up 11 bases, with 14 bases separating them. Per the germline V gene, CDR1 is SGHRS and CDR2 is YFSETQ. The CDR3 totals 13 residues. CDR3 protein: CASSLVDGTRQYF. Written as DNA, the CDR3 is TGCGCCAGCAGCTTGGTGGACGGGACCAGGCAGTACTTC.

The CDR3 loop is CAITSGRSYNEQFF. CDR3 DNA sequence: TGTGCCATCACTAGCGGCCGTTCCTACAATGAGCAGTTCTTC. V gene TRBV10-3 combines with J gene TRBJ2-1, with 7 bases that match TRBD2. The CDR3 consists of 14 residues. Trimming removed 7 bases from V and 1 base from J; junction bases left unmatched: 4. The germline V gene has CDR1 ENHRY and CDR2 SYGVKD.

This clonotype was seen ten or more times. The rearrangement joins TRBV3-1 to TRBJ2-7; D gene uncertain. Trimming cost V 1 base and J 4 bases, with 5 bases left between them. Per the germline V gene, CDR1 is LGHDT and CDR2 is YNNKEL (reference sequence). This CDR3 spans 12 amino acids. CDR3 in DNA: TGTGCCAGCAGCCAAGGCGCTTACGAGCAGTACTTC. It yields the protein CASSQGAYEQYF.

The chain carries TRBV6-1 and TRBJ2-4, with D possibly matching TRBD1 (6 bases). Trimming took 6 bases from V and 3 from J, leaving 24 bases between them. From germline, CDR1 is MNHNS and CDR2 SASEGT. This CDR3 is 18 amino acids long. The DNA of the CDR3 is TGTGCCAGCAGCCCCAGGCGACAGGTTTTACGGGGCAAAAACATTCAGTACTTC. This encodes CASSPRRQVLRGKNIQYF.

This chain joins TRBV7-2 and TRBJ2-7; 8 positions agree with TRBD1. CDR3 length equals 13 residues. Germline V lookup: CDR1 SGHTA, CDR2 FQGNSA. The trim removed 3 bases at V and 6 bases at J, leaving 4 bases unmatched. The CDR3, as DNA: TGTGCCAGCAGCTTGATACAGGGGGTCGAGCAGTACTTC. This sequence encodes CASSLIQGVEQYF.

This sequence joins TRBV7-9 and TRBJ2-5, with D perhaps given as TRBD1 or TRBD2 (5 bases each). The germline V and J ends were trimmed by 3 bases and 8 bases, with 19 bases remaining between them. This CDR3 has 15 amino acids. Germline CDR1 reads SEHNR; CDR2 reads FQNEAQ (reference sequence). The CDR3 here is CASSLGDGLGTTQYF. The CDR3 DNA reads as TGTGCCAGCAGCTTGGGGGACGGCTTGGGAACAACCCAGTACTTC.

Regarding this clonotype: With a much larger clone just one base away, this may be a read error. V usage is TRBV6-1 and J usage is TRBJ2-5; maybe TRBD1 (6 bases). Per the germline V gene, CDR1 is MNHNS and CDR2 is SASEGT. There are 15 residues in the CDR3. V gave up 2 bases and J gave up 2 bases, with 12 bases separating them. The CDR3 region has the DNA TGTGCCAGCAGTGAACAGAGAACAGGGCAAGAGACCCAGTACTTC. This encodes CASSEQRTGQETQYF.

This chain uses TRBV6-1 with TRBJ1-2; D gene ambiguous. V lost 4 bases to trimming and J lost 0 bases, with 9 bases between them. The CDR3 spans 14 residues. CDR1 is MNHNS and CDR2 is SASEGT in the germline V gene. The CDR3 region is CASSGLGTNYGYTF. In DNA form, the CDR3 reads TGTGCCAGCAGTGGTCTCGGGACTAACTATGGCTACACCTTC.

V usage is TRBV20-1 and J usage is TRBJ1-2, with D possibly matching TRBD1 (6 bases). The ends were cut back, 1 base at V and 2 bases at J, with 11 bases in the middle. The V gene's germline CDR1 is DFQATT and CDR2 SNEGSKA (reference sequence). There are 14 residues in the CDR3. The CDR3 nucleotides are TGCAGTGCTAGAGGGGGGCAGGAAAACTATGGCTACACCTTC. It encodes CSARGGQENYGYTF.